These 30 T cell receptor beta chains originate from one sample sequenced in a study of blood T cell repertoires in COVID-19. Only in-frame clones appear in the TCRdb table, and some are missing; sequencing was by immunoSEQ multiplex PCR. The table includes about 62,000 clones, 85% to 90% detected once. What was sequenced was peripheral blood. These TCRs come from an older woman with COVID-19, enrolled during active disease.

CDR3 sequence reads: CASSQTSTAGDTQYF. The CDR3 DNA reads as TGTGCCAGCAGCCAAACTAGCACCGCAGGAGATACGCAGTATTTT. V is TRBV16 and J is TRBJ2-3, with a possible D match to TRBD2 (6 bases). Trimming stripped 2 bases from V and 5 bases from J, with 14 bases between. The CDR3 is 15 residues long. Germline V gene lookup returns CDR1 KGHSY and CDR2 FQNENV.

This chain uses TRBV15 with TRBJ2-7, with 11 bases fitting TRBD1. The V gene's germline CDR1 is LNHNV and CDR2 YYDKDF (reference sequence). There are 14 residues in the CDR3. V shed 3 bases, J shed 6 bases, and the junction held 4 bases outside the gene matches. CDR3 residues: CATSSPGQGAEQYF. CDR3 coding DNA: TGTGCCACCAGCAGTCCAGGACAGGGGGCCGAGCAGTACTTC.

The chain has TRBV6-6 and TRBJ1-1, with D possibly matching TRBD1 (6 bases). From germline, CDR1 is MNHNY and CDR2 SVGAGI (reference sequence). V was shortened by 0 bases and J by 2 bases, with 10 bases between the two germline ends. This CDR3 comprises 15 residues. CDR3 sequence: CASSYSGGDNTEAFF. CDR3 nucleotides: TGTGCCAGCAGTTACTCAGGGGGGGATAACACTGAAGCTTTCTTT.

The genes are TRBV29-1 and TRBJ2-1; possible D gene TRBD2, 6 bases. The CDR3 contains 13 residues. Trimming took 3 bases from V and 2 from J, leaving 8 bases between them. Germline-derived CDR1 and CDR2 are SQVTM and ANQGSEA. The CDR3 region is CSVDERAYNEQFF. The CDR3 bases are TGCAGCGTTGACGAGCGGGCCTACAATGAGCAGTTCTTC.

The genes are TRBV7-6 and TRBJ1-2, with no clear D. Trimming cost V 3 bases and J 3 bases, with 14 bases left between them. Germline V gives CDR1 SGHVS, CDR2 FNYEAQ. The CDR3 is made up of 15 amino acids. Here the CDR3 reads CASSLMAGGDYGYTF. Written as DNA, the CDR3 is TGTGCCAGCAGCTTGATGGCGGGCGGTGACTATGGCTACACCTTC. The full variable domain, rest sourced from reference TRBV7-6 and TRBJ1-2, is GAGVSQSPRYKVTKRGQDVALRCDPISGHVSLYWYRQALGQGPEFLTYFNYEAQQDKSGLPNDRFSAERPEGSISTLTIQRTEQRDSAMYRCASSLMAGGDYGYTFGSGTRLTVV.

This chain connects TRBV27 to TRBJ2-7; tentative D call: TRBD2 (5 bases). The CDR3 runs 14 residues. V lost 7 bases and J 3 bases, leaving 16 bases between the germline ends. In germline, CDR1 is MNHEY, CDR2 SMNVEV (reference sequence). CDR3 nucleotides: TGTGCCAGCAAACGTACGCGGACTTACTACGAGCAGTACTTC. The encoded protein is CASKRTRTYYEQYF.

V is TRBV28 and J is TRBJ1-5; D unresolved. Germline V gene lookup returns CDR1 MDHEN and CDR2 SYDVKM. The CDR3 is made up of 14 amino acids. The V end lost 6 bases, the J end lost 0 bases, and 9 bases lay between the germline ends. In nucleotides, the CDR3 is TGTGCCAGCAGCAAGGCGGGTAGCAATCAGCCCCAGCATTTT. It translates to CASSKAGSNQPQHF.

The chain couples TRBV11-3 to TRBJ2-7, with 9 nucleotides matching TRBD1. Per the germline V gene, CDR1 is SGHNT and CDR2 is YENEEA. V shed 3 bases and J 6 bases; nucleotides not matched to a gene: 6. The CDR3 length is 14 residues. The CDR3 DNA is TGTGCCAGCAGCTTTAGGACAGGGGAATCCGAGCAGTACTTC. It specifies CASSFRTGESEQYF.

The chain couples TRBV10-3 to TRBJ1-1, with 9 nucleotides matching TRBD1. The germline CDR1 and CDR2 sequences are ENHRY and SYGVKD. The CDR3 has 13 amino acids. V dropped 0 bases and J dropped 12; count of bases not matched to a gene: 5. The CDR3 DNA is TGTGCCATCAGTGAGTCGGGGACAGGGATAACTTTCTTT. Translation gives CAISESGTGITFF.

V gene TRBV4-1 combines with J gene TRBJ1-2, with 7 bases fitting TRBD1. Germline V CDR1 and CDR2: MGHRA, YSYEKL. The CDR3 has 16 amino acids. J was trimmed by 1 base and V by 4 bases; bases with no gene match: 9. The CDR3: CASSLGQAPINYGYTF. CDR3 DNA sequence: TGCGCCAGCAGCCTAGGACAGGCCCCTATTAACTATGGCTACACCTTC.

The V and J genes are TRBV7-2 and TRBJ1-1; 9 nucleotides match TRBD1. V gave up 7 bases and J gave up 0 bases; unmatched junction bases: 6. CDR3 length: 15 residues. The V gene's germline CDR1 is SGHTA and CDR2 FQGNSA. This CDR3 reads CASNTGGVMNTEAFF. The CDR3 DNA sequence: TGTGCCAGCAATACAGGGGGCGTGATGAACACTGAAGCTTTCTTT. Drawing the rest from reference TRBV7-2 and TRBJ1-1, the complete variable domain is GAGVSQSPSNKVTEKGKDVELRCDPISGHTALYWYRQSLGQGLEFLIYFQGNSAPDKSGLPSDRFSAERTGGSVSTLTIQRTQQEDSAVYLCASNTGGVMNTEAFFGQGTRLTVV.

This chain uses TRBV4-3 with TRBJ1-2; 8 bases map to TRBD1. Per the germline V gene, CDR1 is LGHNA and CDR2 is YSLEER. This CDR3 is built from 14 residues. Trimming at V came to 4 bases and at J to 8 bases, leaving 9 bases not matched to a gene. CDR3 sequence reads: CASSLSRGQGGYTF. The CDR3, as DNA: TGCGCCAGCAGCCTCAGCAGGGGGCAGGGCGGCTACACCTTC.

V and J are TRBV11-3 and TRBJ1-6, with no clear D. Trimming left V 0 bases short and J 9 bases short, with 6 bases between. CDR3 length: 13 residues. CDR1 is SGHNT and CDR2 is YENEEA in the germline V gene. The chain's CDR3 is CASSLEGSSPLHF. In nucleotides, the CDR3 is TGTGCCAGCAGCTTAGAGGGGAGTTCACCCCTCCACTTT.

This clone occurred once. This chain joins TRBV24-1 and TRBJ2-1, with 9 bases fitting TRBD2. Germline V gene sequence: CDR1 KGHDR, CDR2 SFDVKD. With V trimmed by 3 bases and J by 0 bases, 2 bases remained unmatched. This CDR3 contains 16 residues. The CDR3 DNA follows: TGTGCCACCAGTGATCGACTAGCGGACTCCTACAATGAGCAGTTCTTC. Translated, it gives CATSDRLADSYNEQFF.

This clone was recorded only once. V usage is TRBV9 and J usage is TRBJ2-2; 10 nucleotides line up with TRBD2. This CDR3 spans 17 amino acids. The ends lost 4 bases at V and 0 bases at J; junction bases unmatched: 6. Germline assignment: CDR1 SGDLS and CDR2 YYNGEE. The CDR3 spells CASSIRLAGSNTGELFF. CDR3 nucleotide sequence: TGTGCCAGCAGCATCCGACTAGCGGGCTCGAACACCGGGGAGCTGTTTTTT. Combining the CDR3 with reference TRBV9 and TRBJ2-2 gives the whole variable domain DSGVTQTPKHLITATGQRVTLRCSPRSGDLSVYWYQQSLDQGLQFLIQYYNGEERAKGNILERFSAQQFPDLHSELNLSSLELGDSALYFCASSIRLAGSNTGELFFGEGSRLTVL.

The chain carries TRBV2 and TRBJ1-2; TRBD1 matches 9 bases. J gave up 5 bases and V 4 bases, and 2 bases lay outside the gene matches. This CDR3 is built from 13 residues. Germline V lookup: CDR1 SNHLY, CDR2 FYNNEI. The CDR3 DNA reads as TGTGCCAGCAGTGGGACAGGGGATTATGGCTACACCTTC. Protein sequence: CASSGTGDYGYTF.

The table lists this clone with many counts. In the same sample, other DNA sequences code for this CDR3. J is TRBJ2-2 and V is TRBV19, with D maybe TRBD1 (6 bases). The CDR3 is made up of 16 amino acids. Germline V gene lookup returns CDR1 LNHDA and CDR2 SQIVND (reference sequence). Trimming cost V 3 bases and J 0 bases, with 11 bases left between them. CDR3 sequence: CASSILGAANTGELFF. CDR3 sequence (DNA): TGTGCCAGTAGTATTTTGGGGGCAGCGAACACCGGGGAGCTGTTTTTT.

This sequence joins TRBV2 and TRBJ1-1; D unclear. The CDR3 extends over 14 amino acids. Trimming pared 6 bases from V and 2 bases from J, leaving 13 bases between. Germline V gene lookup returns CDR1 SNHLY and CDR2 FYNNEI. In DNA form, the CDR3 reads TGTGCCAGCAGGGAGACTAGCGCAAACACTGAAGCTTTCTTT. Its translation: CASRETSANTEAFF.

For the CDR3, the DNA is TGCGCCAGCAGCCAGGCCGGGTTAGGACAGCCCCAGCATTTT. It yields the protein CASSQAGLGQPQHF. The V call is TRBV4-1, the J call TRBJ1-5; D is undetermined. V lost 3 bases and J lost 7, with 13 bases in between. There are 14 residues in the CDR3. The germline V gene encodes CDR1 MGHRA and CDR2 YSYEKL.

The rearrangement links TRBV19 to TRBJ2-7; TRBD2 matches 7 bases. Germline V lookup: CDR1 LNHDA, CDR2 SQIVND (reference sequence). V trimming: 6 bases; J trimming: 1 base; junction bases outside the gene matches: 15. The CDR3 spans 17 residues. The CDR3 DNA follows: TGTGCCAGTAGCCATAGAGGAGCGGGACTATCATCCTACGAGCAGTACTTC. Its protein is CASSHRGAGLSSYEQYF. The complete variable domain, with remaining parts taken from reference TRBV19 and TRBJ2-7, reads DGGITQSPKYLFRKEGQNVTLSCEQNLNHDAMYWYRQDPGQGLRLIYYSQIVNDFQKGDIAEGYSVSREKKESFPLTVTSAQKNPTAFYLCASSHRGAGLSSYEQYFGPGTRLTVT.

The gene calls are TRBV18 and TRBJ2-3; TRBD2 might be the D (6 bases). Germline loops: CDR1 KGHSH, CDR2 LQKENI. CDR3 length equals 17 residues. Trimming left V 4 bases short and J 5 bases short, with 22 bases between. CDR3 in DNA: TGTGCCAGCTCACAATCTAGCGAAACGATTCTCAGAGATACGCAGTATTTT. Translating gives CASSQSSETILRDTQYF.

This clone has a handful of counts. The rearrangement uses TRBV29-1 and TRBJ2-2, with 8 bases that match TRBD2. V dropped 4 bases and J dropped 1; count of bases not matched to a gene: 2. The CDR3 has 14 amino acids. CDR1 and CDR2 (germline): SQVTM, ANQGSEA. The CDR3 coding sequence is TGCAGCGTTGGGGGACTAGAGAACACCGGGGAGCTGTTTTTT. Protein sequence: CSVGGLENTGELFF.

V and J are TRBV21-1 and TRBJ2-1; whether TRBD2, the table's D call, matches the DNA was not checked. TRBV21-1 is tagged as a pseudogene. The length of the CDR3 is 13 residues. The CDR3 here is CATHFSSYNEQFF. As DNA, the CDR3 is TGTGCCACTCATTTTAGCTCCTACAATGAGCAGTTCTTC.

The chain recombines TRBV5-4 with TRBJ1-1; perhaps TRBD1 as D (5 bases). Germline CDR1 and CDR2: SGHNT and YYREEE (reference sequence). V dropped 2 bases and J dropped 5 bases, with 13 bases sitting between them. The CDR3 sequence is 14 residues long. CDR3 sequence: CASSFLTVGTEAFF. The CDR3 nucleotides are TGTGCCAGCAGCTTTTTGACAGTAGGAACTGAAGCTTTCTTT.

For the CDR3, the DNA is TGTGCCAGCAGTCAGAGCCGGGACTTCTACAATGAGCAGTTCTTC. Its protein product is CASSQSRDFYNEQFF. The V and J genes are TRBV28 and TRBJ2-1; a weak D match, TRBD2 (6 bases). This CDR3 region has 15 residues. Germline V gene data show CDR1 as MDHEN and CDR2 as SYDVKM. V shed 5 bases and J shed 3 bases, with 14 bases lying between them.

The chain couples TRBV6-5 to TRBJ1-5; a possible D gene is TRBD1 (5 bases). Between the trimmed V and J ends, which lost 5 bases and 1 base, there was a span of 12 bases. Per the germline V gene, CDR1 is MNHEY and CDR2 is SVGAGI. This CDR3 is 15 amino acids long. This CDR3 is CASSTDSPSNQPQHF. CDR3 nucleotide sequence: TGTGCCAGCAGTACCGACAGCCCCAGCAATCAGCCCCAGCATTTT.

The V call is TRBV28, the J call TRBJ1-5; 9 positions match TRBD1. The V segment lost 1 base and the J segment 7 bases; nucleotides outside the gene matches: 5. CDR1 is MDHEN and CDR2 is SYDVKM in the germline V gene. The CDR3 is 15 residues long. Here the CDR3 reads CASSLFGQGNQPQHF. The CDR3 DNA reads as TGTGCCAGCAGTTTATTTGGACAGGGGAACCAGCCCCAGCATTTT.

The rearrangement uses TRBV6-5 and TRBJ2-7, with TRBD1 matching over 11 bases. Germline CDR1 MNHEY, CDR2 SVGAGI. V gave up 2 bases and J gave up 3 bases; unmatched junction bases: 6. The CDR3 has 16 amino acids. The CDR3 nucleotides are TGTGCCAGCAGTTACGCGGGACAGGGGGGGGTCTACGAGCAGTACTTC. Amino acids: CASSYAGQGGVYEQYF.

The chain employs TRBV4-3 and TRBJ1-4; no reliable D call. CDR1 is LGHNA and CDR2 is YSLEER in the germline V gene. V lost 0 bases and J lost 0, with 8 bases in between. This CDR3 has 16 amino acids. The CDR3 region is CASSQDASATNEKLFF. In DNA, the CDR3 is TGCGCCAGCAGCCAAGATGCGTCTGCAACTAATGAAAAACTGTTTTTT.

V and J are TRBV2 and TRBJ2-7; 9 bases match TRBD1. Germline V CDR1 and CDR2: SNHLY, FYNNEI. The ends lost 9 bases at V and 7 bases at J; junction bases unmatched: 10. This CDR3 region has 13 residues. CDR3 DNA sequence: TGTGCCAGGACCGGGACAGGGTTACAGGAGCAGTACTTC. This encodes CARTGTGLQEQYF.